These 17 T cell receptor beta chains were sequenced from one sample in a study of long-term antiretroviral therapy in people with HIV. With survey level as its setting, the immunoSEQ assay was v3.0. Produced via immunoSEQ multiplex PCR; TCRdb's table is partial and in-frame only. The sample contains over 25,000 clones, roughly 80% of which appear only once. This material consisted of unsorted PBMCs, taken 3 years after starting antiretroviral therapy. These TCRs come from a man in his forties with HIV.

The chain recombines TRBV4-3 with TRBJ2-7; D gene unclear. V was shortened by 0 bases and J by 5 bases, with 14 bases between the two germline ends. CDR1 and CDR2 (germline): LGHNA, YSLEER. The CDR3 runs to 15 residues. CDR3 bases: TGCGCCAGCAGCCAAGATTTGGAGTCTACGGACGAGCAGTACTTC. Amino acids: CASSQDLESTDEQYF.

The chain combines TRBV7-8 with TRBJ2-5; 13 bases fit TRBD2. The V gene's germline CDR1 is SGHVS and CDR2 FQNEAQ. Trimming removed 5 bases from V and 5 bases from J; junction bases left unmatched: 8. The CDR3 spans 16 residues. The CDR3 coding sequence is TGTGCCAGCAGCCCACGGACTAGCGGGAGCGGTGAGACCCAGTACTTC. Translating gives CASSPRTSGSGETQYF.

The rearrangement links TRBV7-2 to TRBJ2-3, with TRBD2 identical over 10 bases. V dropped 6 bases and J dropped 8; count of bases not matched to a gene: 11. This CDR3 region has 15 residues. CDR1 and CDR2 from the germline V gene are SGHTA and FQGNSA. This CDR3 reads CASRLTSGAAGTQYF. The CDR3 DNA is TGTGCCAGCAGGCTAACTAGCGGGGCCGCGGGTACGCAGTATTTT.

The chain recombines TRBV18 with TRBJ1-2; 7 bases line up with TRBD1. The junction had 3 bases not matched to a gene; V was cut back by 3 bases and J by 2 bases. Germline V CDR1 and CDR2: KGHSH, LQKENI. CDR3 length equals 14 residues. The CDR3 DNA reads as TGTGCCAGCTCACCTTCGGGACAGAACTATGGCTACACCTTC. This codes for CASSPSGQNYGYTF.

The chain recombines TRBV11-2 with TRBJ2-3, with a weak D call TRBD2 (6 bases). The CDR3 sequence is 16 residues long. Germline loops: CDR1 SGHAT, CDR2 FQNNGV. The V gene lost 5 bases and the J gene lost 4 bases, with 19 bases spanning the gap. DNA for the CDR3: TGTGCCAGCAGCCCCTGGGGGAGGCCCAGTGCAGATACGCAGTATTTT. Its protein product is CASSPWGRPSADTQYF.

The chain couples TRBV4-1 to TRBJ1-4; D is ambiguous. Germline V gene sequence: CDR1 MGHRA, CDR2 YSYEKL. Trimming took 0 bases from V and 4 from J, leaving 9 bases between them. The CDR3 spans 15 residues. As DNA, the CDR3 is TGCGCCAGCAGCCAAGATCGGGGATATAATGAAAAACTGTTTTTT. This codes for CASSQDRGYNEKLFF.

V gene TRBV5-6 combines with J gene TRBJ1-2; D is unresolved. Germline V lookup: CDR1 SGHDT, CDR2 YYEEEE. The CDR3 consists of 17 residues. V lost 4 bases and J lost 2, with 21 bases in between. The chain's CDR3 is CASSQPWTGRANYGYTF. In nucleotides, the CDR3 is TGTGCCAGCAGCCAACCTTGGACGGGAAGAGCGAACTATGGCTACACCTTC.

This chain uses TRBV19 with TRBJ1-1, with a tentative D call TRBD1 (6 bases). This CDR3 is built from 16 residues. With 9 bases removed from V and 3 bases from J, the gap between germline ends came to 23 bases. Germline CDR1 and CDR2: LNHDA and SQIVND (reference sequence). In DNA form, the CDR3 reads TGTGCCAGCCTATTGACAGGAGGCCTCCACGACACTGAAGCTTTCTTT. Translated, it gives CASLLTGGLHDTEAFF.

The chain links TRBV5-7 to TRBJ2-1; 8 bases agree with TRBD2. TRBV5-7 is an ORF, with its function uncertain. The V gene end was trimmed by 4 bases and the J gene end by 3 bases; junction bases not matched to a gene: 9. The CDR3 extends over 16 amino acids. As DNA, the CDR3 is TGTGCCAGCAGCGCAACCCCGGGACTAGTCTACAATGAGCAGTTCTTC. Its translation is CASSATPGLVYNEQFF.

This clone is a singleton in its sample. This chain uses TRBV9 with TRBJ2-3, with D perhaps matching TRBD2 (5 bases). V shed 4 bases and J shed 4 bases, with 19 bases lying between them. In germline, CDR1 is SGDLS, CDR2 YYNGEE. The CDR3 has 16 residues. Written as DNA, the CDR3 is TGTGCCAGCAGCATATCCGGGATGCAAAGGGCAGATACGCAGTATTTT. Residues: CASSISGMQRADTQYF.

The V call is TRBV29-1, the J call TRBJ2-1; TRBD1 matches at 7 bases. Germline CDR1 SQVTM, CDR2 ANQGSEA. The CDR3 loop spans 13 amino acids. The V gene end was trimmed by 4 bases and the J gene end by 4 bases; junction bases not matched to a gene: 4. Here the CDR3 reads CSVGQGGYNEQFF. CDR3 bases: TGCAGCGTTGGACAGGGCGGGTACAATGAGCAGTTCTTC.

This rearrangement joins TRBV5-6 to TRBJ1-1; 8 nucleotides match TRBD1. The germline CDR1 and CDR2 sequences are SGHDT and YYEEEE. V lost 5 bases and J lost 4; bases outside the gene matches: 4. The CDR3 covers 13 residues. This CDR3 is CASRQTGGTEAFF. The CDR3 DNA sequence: TGTGCCAGCAGACAAACAGGGGGCACTGAAGCTTTCTTT. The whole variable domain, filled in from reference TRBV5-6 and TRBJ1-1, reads DAGVTQSPTHLIKTRGQQVTLRCSPKSGHDTVSWYQQALGQGPQFIFQYYEEEERQRGNFPDRFSGHQFPNYSSELNVNALLLGDSALYLCASRQTGGTEAFFGQGTRLTVV.

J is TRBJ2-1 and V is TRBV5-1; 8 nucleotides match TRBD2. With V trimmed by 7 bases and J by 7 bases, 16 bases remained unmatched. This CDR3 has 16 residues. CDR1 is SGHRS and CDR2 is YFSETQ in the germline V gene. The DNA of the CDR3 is TGCGCCAGCGGAGAAACCGGGACTAGTGGTATGAATGAGCAGTTCTTC. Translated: CASGETGTSGMNEQFF.

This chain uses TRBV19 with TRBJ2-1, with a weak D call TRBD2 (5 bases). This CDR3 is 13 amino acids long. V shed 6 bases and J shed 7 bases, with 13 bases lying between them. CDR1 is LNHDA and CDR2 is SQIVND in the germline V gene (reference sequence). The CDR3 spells CASRRGSENEQFF. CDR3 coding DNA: TGTGCCAGTAGAAGAGGGAGTGAGAATGAGCAGTTCTTC. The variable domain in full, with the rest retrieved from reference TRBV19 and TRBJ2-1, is DGGITQSPKYLFRKEGQNVTLSCEQNLNHDAMYWYRQDPGQGLRLIYYSQIVNDFQKGDIAEGYSVSREKKESFPLTVTSAQKNPTAFYLCASRRGSENEQFFGPGTRLTVL.

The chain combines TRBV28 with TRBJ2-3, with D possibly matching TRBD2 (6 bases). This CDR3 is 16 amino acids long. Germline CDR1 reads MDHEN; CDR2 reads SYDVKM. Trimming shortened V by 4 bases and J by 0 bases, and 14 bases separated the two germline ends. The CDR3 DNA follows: TGTGCCAGCAGTTGGGACTTTACGGCTAGCACAGATACGCAGTATTTT. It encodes CASSWDFTASTDTQYF.

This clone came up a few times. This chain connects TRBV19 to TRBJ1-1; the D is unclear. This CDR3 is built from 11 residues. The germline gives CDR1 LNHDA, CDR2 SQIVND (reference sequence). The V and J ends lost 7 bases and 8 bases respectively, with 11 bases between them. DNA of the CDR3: TGTGCCAGTACTATGAACCTCGAAGCTTTCTTT. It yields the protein CASTMNLEAFF.

CDR3 sequence (DNA): TGTGCCAGCAGCCCGAGACTAGCGGGAGCGACAGATACGCAGTATTTT. Translating gives CASSPRLAGATDTQYF. The chain is built from TRBV7-8 and TRBJ2-3; 12 bases are a match to TRBD2. The CDR3 is made up of 16 amino acids. V shed 5 bases and J 3 bases; nucleotides not matched to a gene: 6. Germline-derived CDR1 and CDR2 are SGHVS and FQNEAQ. Looking up the rest from reference TRBV7-8 and TRBJ2-3 gives the full variable domain: GAGVSQSPRYKVAKRGQDVALRCDPISGHVSLFWYQQALGQGPEFLTYFQNEAQLDKSGLPSDRFFAERPEGSVSTLKIQRTQQEDSAVYLCASSPRLAGATDTQYFGPGTRLTVL.